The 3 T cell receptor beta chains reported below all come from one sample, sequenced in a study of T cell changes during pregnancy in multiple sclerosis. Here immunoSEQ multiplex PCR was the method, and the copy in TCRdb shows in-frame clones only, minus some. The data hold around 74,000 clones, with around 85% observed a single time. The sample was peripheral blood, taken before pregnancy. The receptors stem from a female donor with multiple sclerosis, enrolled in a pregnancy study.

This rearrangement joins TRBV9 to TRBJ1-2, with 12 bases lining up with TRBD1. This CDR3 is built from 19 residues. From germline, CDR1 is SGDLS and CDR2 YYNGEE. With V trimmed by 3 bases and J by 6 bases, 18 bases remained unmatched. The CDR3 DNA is TGTGCCAGCAGCGACAGGGTAGACAGGGGGACAGGGGGCGGAAATGGCTACACCTTC. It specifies CASSDRVDRGTGGGNGYTF.

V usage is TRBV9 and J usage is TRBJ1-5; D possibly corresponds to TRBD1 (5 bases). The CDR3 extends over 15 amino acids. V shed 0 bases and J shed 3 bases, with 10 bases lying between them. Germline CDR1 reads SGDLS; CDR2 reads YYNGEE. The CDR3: CASSVDQGFNQPQHF. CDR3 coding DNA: TGTGCCAGCAGCGTAGATCAGGGATTCAATCAGCCCCAGCATTTT. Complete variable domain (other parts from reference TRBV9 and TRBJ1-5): DSGVTQTPKHLITATGQRVTLRCSPRSGDLSVYWYQQSLDQGLQFLIQYYNGEERAKGNILERFSAQQFPDLHSELNLSSLELGDSALYFCASSVDQGFNQPQHFGDGTRLSIL.

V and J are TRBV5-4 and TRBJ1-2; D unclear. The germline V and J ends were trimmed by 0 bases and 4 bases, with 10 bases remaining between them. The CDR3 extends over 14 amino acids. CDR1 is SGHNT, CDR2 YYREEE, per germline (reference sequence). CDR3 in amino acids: CASSLEWAPYGYTF. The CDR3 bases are TGTGCCAGCAGCTTGGAATGGGCCCCCTATGGCTACACCTTC.